This T cell receptor (beta chain) was recorded in a study of identical twins. TCRdb used MiXCR to reprocess the 5' RACE reads, holding one entry per CDR3 protein. The sample records 200,000 to 250,000 distinct CDR3 sequences, roughly 12% being singletons. This clonotype was detected ten times or more. Another study also made use of these data, one on yellow fever vaccine responses in identical twins.

Sequencing was performed on memory (CD45RO+) T cells sorted from blood. The receptor was isolated from a woman younger than 30 in good health.

Here the CDR3 reads CASSPTGTEQYF. The CDR3 region has the DNA TGTGCCAGCAGTCCGACAGGGACCGAGCAGTACTTC. The gene calls are TRBV28 and TRBJ2-7; 7 positions match TRBD1. The CDR3 has 12 amino acids. After removal of 5 bases from V and 6 bases from J, the junction contained 4 bases not matched to a gene. The germline CDR1 and CDR2 sequences are MDHEN and SYDVKM.